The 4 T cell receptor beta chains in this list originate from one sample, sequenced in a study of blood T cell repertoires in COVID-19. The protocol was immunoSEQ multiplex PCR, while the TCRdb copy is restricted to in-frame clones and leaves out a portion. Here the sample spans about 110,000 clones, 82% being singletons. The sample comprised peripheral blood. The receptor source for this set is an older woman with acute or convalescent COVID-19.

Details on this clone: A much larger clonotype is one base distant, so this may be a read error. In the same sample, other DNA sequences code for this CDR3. The CDR3 bases are TGCAGGGCTAGTACCCTTGCCGGGGGGGGGCCCGGGGAGCTGTTTTTT. It is translated as CRASTLAGGGPGELFF. The chain carries TRBV20-1 and TRBJ2-2; 8 bases fit TRBD2. CDR3 length: 16 amino acids. Germline loops: CDR1 DFQATT, CDR2 SNEGSKA (reference sequence).

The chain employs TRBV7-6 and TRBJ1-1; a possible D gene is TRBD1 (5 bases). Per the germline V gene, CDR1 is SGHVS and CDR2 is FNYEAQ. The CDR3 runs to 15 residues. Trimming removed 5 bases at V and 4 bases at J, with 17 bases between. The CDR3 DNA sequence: TGTGCCAGCAGCCTAAATAGCTTTAGGGGCACTGAAGCTTTCTTT. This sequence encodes CASSLNSFRGTEAFF. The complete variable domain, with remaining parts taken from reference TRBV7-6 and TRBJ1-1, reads GAGVSQSPRYKVTKRGQDVALRCDPISGHVSLYWYRQALGQGPEFLTYFNYEAQQDKSGLPNDRFSAERPEGSISTLTIQRTEQRDSAMYRCASSLNSFRGTEAFFGQGTRLTVV.

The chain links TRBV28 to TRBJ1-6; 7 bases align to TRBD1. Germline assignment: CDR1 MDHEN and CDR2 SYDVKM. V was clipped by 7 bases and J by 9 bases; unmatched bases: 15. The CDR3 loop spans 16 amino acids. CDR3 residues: CASTLGGNRGVSPLHF. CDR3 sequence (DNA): TGTGCCAGCACCCTTGGGGGGAACAGGGGTGTTTCACCCCTCCACTTT.

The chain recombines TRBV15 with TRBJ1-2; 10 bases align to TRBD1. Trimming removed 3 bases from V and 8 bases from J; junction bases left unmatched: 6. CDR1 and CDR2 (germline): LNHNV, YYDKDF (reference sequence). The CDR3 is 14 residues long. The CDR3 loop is CATSSGQGGAGYTF. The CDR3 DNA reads TGTGCCACCAGCAGCGGACAGGGGGGCGCCGGCTACACCTTC.